Below are 9 T cell receptor beta chains sequenced from a single sample in a study of T-cell memory formation after mild COVID-19. TCRdb reprocessed the 5' RACE reads with MiXCR, giving one entry per CDR3 protein. The table has a few hundred thousand distinct CDR3 sequences, 15% to 20% seen once. The source material was PBMCs or a T cell subset sorted from them (not recorded which). These TCRs come from a man between 18 and 29 years old who had mild COVID-19 (a few samples of this study predate the infection). Cell type and time point are not known.

The chain links TRBV6-6 to TRBJ1-5; D is unclear. V was cut by 2 bases and J by 7 bases, with 9 bases left in between. This CDR3 has 13 amino acids. The germline CDR1 and CDR2 sequences are MNHNY and SVGAGI (reference sequence). CDR3 residues: CASSYREGQPQHF. CDR3 coding DNA: TGTGCCAGCAGTTACAGGGAGGGCCAGCCCCAGCATTTT.

V usage is TRBV9 and J usage is TRBJ2-1; D perhaps matches TRBD2 (7 bases). V lost 0 bases, J lost 2 bases, and 12 bases lay in between. The CDR3 runs 16 residues. Germline V gene sequence: CDR1 SGDLS, CDR2 YYNGEE. DNA of the CDR3: TGTGCCAGCAGCGTAGGGGGGGGGCCCGCCTACAATGAGCAGTTCTTC. It codes for CASSVGGGPAYNEQFF.

This clonotype was seen a few times. J is TRBJ1-2 and V is TRBV6-2 or TRBV6-3, with unresolved D. V lost 7 bases and J 13 bases, leaving 28 bases between the germline ends. CDR3 length equals 15 residues. CDR1 and CDR2 (germline): MNHEY, SVGEGT. DNA of the CDR3: TGTGCCAGCACCCGGCGGATTCTAACTATGGCTACACCCACCTTC. Residues: CASTRRILTMATPTF.

The chain employs TRBV7-8 and TRBJ1-3; D is ambiguous. The CDR3 length is 14 residues. V lost 4 bases and J 1 base, leaving 8 bases between the germline ends. CDR1 is SGHVS, CDR2 FQNEAQ, per germline. CDR3 nucleotide sequence: TGTGCCAGCAGCTACCTATTATCTGGAAACACCATATATTTT. Translating it yields CASSYLLSGNTIYF.

In its sample, this clonotype was seen a few times. The rearrangement uses TRBV2 and TRBJ2-7; D is uncertain. V lost 11 bases to trimming and J lost 2 bases, with 19 bases between them. Germline V lookup: CDR1 SNHLY, CDR2 FYNNEI. This CDR3 has 14 amino acids. CDR3 loop: CAVFESGKPYEQYF. In DNA, the CDR3 is TGTGCCGTATTTGAATCTGGCAAACCCTACGAGCAGTACTTC.

The chain uses TRBV4-1 and TRBJ1-2; no definite D call. Between the trimmed V and J ends, which lost 4 bases and 3 bases, there was a span of 12 bases. The CDR3 extends over 14 amino acids. CDR1 is MGHRA and CDR2 is YSYEKL in the germline V gene. CDR3: CASSRSGEDYGYTF. The CDR3 DNA sequence: TGCGCCAGCAGCCGATCCGGGGAGGACTATGGCTACACCTTC.

V usage is TRBV5-5 and J usage is TRBJ2-1, with 8 nucleotides matching TRBD2. The CDR3 is made up of 15 amino acids. The germline V gene has CDR1 SGHKS and CDR2 YYEKEE (reference sequence). Germline trimming cut 4 bases from V and 2 bases from J; bases unmatched to any gene: 5. CDR3 amino acids: CASSAGTRAYNEQFF. For the CDR3, the DNA is TGTGCCAGCAGCGCCGGGACTAGGGCCTACAATGAGCAGTTCTTC. Variable domain in full (rest from reference TRBV5-5 and TRBJ2-1): DAGVTQSPTHLIKTRGQQVTLRCSPISGHKSVSWYQQVLGQGPQFIFQYYEKEERGRGNFPDRFSARQFPNYSSELNVNALLLGDSALYLCASSAGTRAYNEQFFGPGTRLTVL.

This clonotype was recorded at least ten times. The chain carries TRBV29-1 and TRBJ1-2; D call uncertain. Germline V gene data show CDR1 as SQVTM and CDR2 as ANQGSEA. Trimming removed 4 bases from V and 8 bases from J, with 11 bases in between. This CDR3 has 11 amino acids. The CDR3 region has the DNA TGCAGCGTTGCCGCTGACACCGGCTACACCTTC. This gives the protein CSVAADTGYTF.

In its sample, this clonotype was seen many times. The J gene is TRBJ2-4, the V gene TRBV20-1, with 8 bases aligning to TRBD2. V gave up 3 bases and J gave up 0 bases; unmatched junction bases: 13. This CDR3 region has 18 residues. The germline V gene encodes CDR1 DFQATT and CDR2 SNEGSKA (reference sequence). This CDR3 reads CSASPLAVTLLAKNIQYF. The CDR3 DNA is TGCAGTGCTAGCCCACTAGCGGTGACACTCCTAGCCAAAAACATTCAGTACTTC.